This entry is about one T cell receptor beta chain. Its antigen is still unknown. The record originates from a study of CD8+CD57+ T cells in acquired aplastic anemia. Study-level points and caveats: Around 27 CD8+ CDR3 sequences occurred in both the patients and the controls.

Germline values: CDR1 SQVTM, CDR2 ANQGSEA. There are 14 residues in the CDR3. Trimming cost V 1 base and J 9 bases, with 16 bases left between them. CD8+CD57+ cell expansion had been shown by flow cytometry in patients chosen for sequencing. Genomic DNA, serving as template, underwent TCR beta VDJ and CDR3 profiling. TCRdb independently ran MiXCR on the reads; one entry per CDR3 protein. The table lists about 160,000 distinct CDR3 sequences, 71% of them singletons, with 40% to 60% in the top ten. Sequencing was carried out using sorted CD4+, CD8+, or CD8+CD57+ T cells (not recorded which) from PBMCs. The J gene is TRBJ2-1, the V gene TRBV29-1, with D possibly being TRBD2 (5 bases). This TCR was sampled from a human donor with aplastic anemia. This CDR3 reads CSVEVNERGGEQFF. The CDR3 region has the DNA TGCAGCGTTGAAGTAAACGAGCGTGGAGGTGAGCAGTTCTTC.